What follows are 22 T cell receptor beta chains derived from one specimen sequenced in a study of regulatory T cells in long-lasting Graves disease. Researchers made TCR beta libraries by using iRepertoire HTBI primers and running Arm-PCR on CDR3 regions. TCRdb used MiXCR to reprocess the multiplex PCR reads, holding one entry per CDR3 protein. This sample has roughly 500,000 distinct CDR3 sequences, with roughly 13% found just once. Time point meaning: newly diagnosed GD, antithyroid drugs for less than 3 months. Generation of the TCR library employed RNA extracted from PBMCs. The sample also formed part of further work on T cells in Graves' hyperthyroidism and ophthalmopathy.

Sequencing used peripheral blood mononuclear cells (PBMCs), obtained at new diagnosis, from a patient treated with antithyroid drugs. The receptor set was obtained from a man aged 30-40 years with Graves disease.

This clonotype came up a few times. The chain recombines TRBV19 with TRBJ2-4; maybe TRBD1 (5 bases). Trimming took off 3 bases at V and 0 bases at J, with 12 bases between the two ends. CDR1 is LNHDA, CDR2 SQIVND, per germline (reference sequence). The CDR3 is made up of 16 amino acids. DNA of the CDR3: TGTGCCAGTAGTATCAGGCAGGGCCTAGCCAAAAACATTCAGTACTTC. Translation: CASSIRQGLAKNIQYF.

This clonotype was counted many times. The chain links TRBV20-1 to TRBJ2-2; 7 bases line up with TRBD1. The CDR3 totals 12 residues. The germline V gene has CDR1 DFQATT and CDR2 SNEGSKA (reference sequence). After removal of 6 bases from V and 4 bases from J, the junction contained 2 bases not matched to a gene. As DNA, the CDR3 is TGCAGTGCCGACAGGGTCACCGGGGAGCTGTTTTTT. Encoded protein: CSADRVTGELFF.

At least ten counts were recorded for this clonotype. The V gene is TRBV20-1, the J gene TRBJ2-5; TRBD2 is a possible D gene (5 bases). The CDR3 is 14 amino acids. CDR1 is DFQATT, CDR2 SNEGSKA, per germline (reference sequence). Deletions cut 5 bases from V and 7 bases from J, with 20 bases between. The CDR3 region is CSAPGLGTRGTQYF. The DNA of the CDR3 is TGCAGTGCTCCCGGACTGGGAACACGTGGGACCCAGTACTTC.

This clonotype was seen ten or more times. This chain links TRBV7-2 with TRBJ1-4; 7 bases line up with TRBD1. Germline V gene data show CDR1 as SGHTA and CDR2 as FQGNSA. This CDR3 has 14 amino acids. Trimming removed 4 bases from V and 5 bases from J; junction bases left unmatched: 4. The CDR3 DNA sequence: TGTGCCAGCAGCTACCGGGACAGCAATGAAAAACTGTTTTTT. The encoded protein is CASSYRDSNEKLFF.

This chain joins TRBV29-1 and TRBJ2-3, with 10 bases matching TRBD2. CDR1 is SQVTM, CDR2 ANQGSEA, per germline. V was pared by 4 bases and J by 2 bases, with 3 bases of the junction left unmatched. This CDR3 is built from 14 residues. The DNA for the CDR3 is TGCAGCGTTGCAGCGGGAGGGCCCACAGATACGCAGTATTTT. Translation gives CSVAAGGPTDTQYF.

This clonotype was observed many times. The chain carries TRBV7-9 and TRBJ1-1; D is unresolved. V was pared by 4 bases and J by 3 bases, with 12 bases between. Looked up from germline, CDR1 is SEHNR and CDR2 is FQNEAQ (reference sequence). The CDR3 totals 14 residues. CDR3 nucleotide sequence: TGTGCCAGCAGCTCCTCCTCGGGCTACACTGAAGCTTTCTTT. Residues: CASSSSSGYTEAFF.

Concerning this clonotype itself: This may be a read error, as it is one base from a much larger clone. This chain uses TRBV6-5 with TRBJ2-7, with TRBD1 identical over 7 bases. The germline CDR1 and CDR2 sequences are MNHEY and SVGAGI. CDR3 size: 13 residues. Trimming cost V 0 bases and J 11 bases; bases outside gene matches: 7. The CDR3 sequence: CASSYSRQGDEYF. The CDR3 nucleotides read TGTGCCAGCAGTTACTCGAGACAGGGCGATGAGTACTTC.

This clonotype has at least ten counts. J is TRBJ2-7 and V is TRBV2; maybe TRBD2 (5 bases). The germline CDR1 and CDR2 sequences are SNHLY and FYNNEI. CDR3 size: 15 residues. Trimming removed 0 bases at V and 3 bases at J, with 12 bases between. The CDR3 nucleotides read TGTGCCAGCAGTGAAGCGTTCGAGCGGTACTACGAGCAGTACTTC. It codes for CASSEAFERYYEQYF.

The gene calls are TRBV10-2 and TRBJ2-3; 8 bases map to TRBD1. Germline V gene data show CDR1 as WSHSY and CDR2 as SAAADI. This CDR3 spans 14 amino acids. V trimming: 2 bases; J trimming: 4 bases; junction bases outside the gene matches: 2. The chain's CDR3 is CASSEQGAADTQYF. The CDR3 bases are TGCGCCAGCAGTGAGCAGGGGGCCGCAGATACGCAGTATTTT.

This clonotype was found many times. The rearrangement links TRBV6-1 to TRBJ2-7; D is possibly TRBD1 or TRBD2 (6 bases each). The ends were cut back, 2 bases at V and 6 bases at J, with 17 bases in the middle. The CDR3 contains 15 residues. Germline V gene lookup returns CDR1 MNHNS and CDR2 SASEGT. The chain's CDR3 is CASSEIVGGPGEQYF. The CDR3 coding sequence is TGTGCCAGCAGTGAAATCGTAGGGGGGCCGGGCGAGCAGTACTTC.

This clonotype occurred many times. The rearrangement links TRBV5-1 to TRBJ2-1; 9 bases are shared with TRBD2. Germline-derived CDR1 and CDR2 are SGHRS and YFSETQ. The CDR3 has 17 amino acids. Trimming removed 0 bases from V and 7 bases from J; junction bases left unmatched: 11. The CDR3 sequence is CASSLEGSGGYSNEQFF. CDR3 DNA: TGCGCCAGCAGCTTGGAGGGAAGCGGGGGGTACTCTAATGAGCAGTTCTTC.

This clonotype was recorded at least ten times. The chain combines TRBV11-2 with TRBJ2-1; possibly TRBD1 for D (6 bases). The V end lost 7 bases, the J end lost 4 bases, and 17 bases lay between the germline ends. The CDR3 sequence is 15 residues long. Germline loops: CDR1 SGHAT, CDR2 FQNNGV. The CDR3 spells CASIKSTGNYNEQFF. The CDR3 coding sequence is TGTGCCAGCATCAAATCGACAGGAAATTACAATGAGCAGTTCTTC. The full variable domain, its missing parts supplied by reference TRBV11-2 and TRBJ2-1, is EAGVAQSPRYKIIEKRQSVAFWCNPISGHATLYWYQQILGQGPKLLIQFQNNGVVDDSQLPKDRFSAERLKGVDSTLKIQPAKLEDSAVYLCASIKSTGNYNEQFFGPGTRLTVL.

In this sample, this clonotype turned up many times. The V gene is TRBV6-2 or TRBV6-3, the J gene TRBJ2-1; TRBD2 matches 11 bases. CDR3 length: 14 amino acids. J was trimmed by 8 bases and V by 6 bases; bases with no gene match: 6. Germline CDR1 reads MNHEY; CDR2 reads SVGEGT. The CDR3 spells CASRLAGGSDEQFF. Here the CDR3 DNA reads TGTGCCAGCAGATTAGCGGGAGGGTCCGATGAGCAGTTCTTC.

A single count supports this clonotype. CDR3 amino acids: CASTSGTPHNEQFF. In DNA form, the CDR3 reads TGTGCCAGCACCTCGGGGACACCTCACAATGAGCAGTTCTTC. The V gene is TRBV6-1, the J gene TRBJ2-1; D might be TRBD1 (6 bases). Germline V gene lookup returns CDR1 MNHNS and CDR2 SASEGT. V was cut by 7 bases and J by 5 bases, with 15 bases left in between. The CDR3 is made up of 14 amino acids.

A note on this clonotype: This likely traces to a read error, being one base from a far larger clone. This rearrangement joins TRBV7-9 to TRBJ2-1; no clear D gene. The CDR3 length is 11 residues. Trimming shortened V by 6 bases and J by 12 bases, and 12 bases separated the two germline ends. Germline lookup yields CDR1 SEHNR and CDR2 FQNEAQ (reference sequence). Written as DNA, the CDR3 is TGTGCCAGCAGTCTCTCCGATGGGCAGTTCTTC. The encoded protein is CASSLSDGQFF.

This clonotype was found a few times. This chain links TRBV7-9 with TRBJ1-5; 7 bases are a match to TRBD1. The germline gives CDR1 SEHNR, CDR2 FQNEAQ (reference sequence). The V and J ends lost 2 bases and 7 bases, in that order; junction bases with no gene match: 14. This CDR3 has 17 residues. CDR3: CASSLRSGTDRGQPQHF. CDR3 nucleotides: TGTGCCAGCAGCTTACGGTCCGGGACAGACCGCGGGCAGCCCCAGCATTTT. The whole variable domain, remainder taken from reference TRBV7-9 and TRBJ1-5, is DTGVSQNPRHKITKRGQNVTFRCDPISEHNRLYWYRQTLGQGPEFLTYFQNEAQLEKSRLLSDRFSAERPKGSFSTLEIQRTEQGDSAMYLCASSLRSGTDRGQPQHFGDGTRLSIL.

This clonotype has more than one count but fewer than ten. V is TRBV29-1 and J is TRBJ2-1, with D perhaps matching TRBD1 or TRBD2 (5 bases each). V lost 6 bases and J 3 bases, leaving 9 bases between the germline ends. Per germline, CDR1 SQVTM and CDR2 ANQGSEA. The CDR3 extends over 12 amino acids. Here the CDR3 reads CSVADNYNEQFF. The CDR3 DNA follows: TGCAGCGTAGCGGACAACTACAATGAGCAGTTCTTC.

This clonotype was counted many times. The chain employs TRBV12-3 or TRBV12-4 and TRBJ2-1, with TRBD1 matching 9 bases. The CDR3 has 16 residues. V gave up 4 bases and J gave up 7 bases; unmatched junction bases: 11. CDR3 protein: CASSSSAQGASNEQFF. Here the CDR3 DNA reads TGTGCCAGCAGTTCTTCTGCACAGGGGGCTTCGAATGAGCAGTTCTTC.

This clonotype appeared a few times. The chain links TRBV24-1 to TRBJ2-1; D is uncertain. V lost 9 bases and J lost 2, with 4 bases in between. CDR3 length: 11 amino acids. Germline assignment: CDR1 KGHDR and CDR2 SFDVKD. CDR3 sequence: CATPPYNEQFF. CDR3 nucleotides: TGTGCCACCCCCCCCTACAATGAGCAGTTCTTC.

This clonotype was detected ten times or more. V usage is TRBV20-1 and J usage is TRBJ2-5; 10 nucleotides match TRBD2. The CDR3 extends over 15 amino acids. Per the germline V gene, CDR1 is DFQATT and CDR2 is SNEGSKA (reference sequence). Unmatched junction bases numbered 9, after V lost 3 bases and J lost 5 bases. For the CDR3, the DNA is TGCAGTGCTAGTGTTTGGACTAGCGGTTGGGAGACCCAGTACTTC. It translates to CSASVWTSGWETQYF.

This clonotype was detected many times. The rearrangement joins TRBV7-8 to TRBJ1-4, with 8 bases identical to TRBD1. Germline CDR1 and CDR2: SGHVS and FQNEAQ. V shed 3 bases, J shed 8 bases, and the junction held 2 bases outside the gene matches. The CDR3 spans 13 residues. CDR3 sequence (DNA): TGTGCCAGCAGCTTCAGGGGGCGGGAAAAACTGTTTTTT. This gives the protein CASSFRGREKLFF.

Only a few counts were recorded for this clonotype. This sequence joins TRBV18 and TRBJ1-4; possible D gene TRBD1, 6 bases. Germline CDR1 reads KGHSH; CDR2 reads LQKENI. The CDR3 contains 15 residues. V lost 0 bases and J lost 6, with 11 bases in between. The CDR3 region is CASSPPEGVYEKLFF. DNA for the CDR3: TGTGCCAGCTCACCACCGGAGGGGGTGTATGAAAAACTGTTTTTT.